This passage covers 20 T cell receptor beta chains from one sample sequenced in a study of blood T cell repertoires in COVID-19. Some clones are missing from TCRdb's copy, which holds only in-frame ones; the method was immunoSEQ multiplex PCR. The profile shows 45,000 to 55,000 clones, less than 90% of them singletons. The sequencing input was peripheral blood. These TCRs come from a man aged 55 to 70 with active COVID-19.

This clone occurred once. This chain links TRBV7-6 with TRBJ2-1, with TRBD1 matching over 8 bases. Trimming removed 5 bases from V and 0 bases from J; junction bases left unmatched: 6. From germline, CDR1 is SGHVS and CDR2 FNYEAQ. The CDR3 sequence is 16 residues long. CDR3 amino acids: CASSHTGQGSYNEQFF. The CDR3 DNA follows: TGTGCCAGCAGCCACACCGGACAGGGCTCCTACAATGAGCAGTTCTTC.

The V call is TRBV11-2, the J call TRBJ2-3; D is perhaps TRBD2 (5 bases). Germline CDR1 reads SGHAT; CDR2 reads FQNNGV. Trimming pared 5 bases from V and 4 bases from J, leaving 16 bases between. CDR3 length: 15 residues. The CDR3 sequence: CASSPFPGKADTQYF. The CDR3, as DNA: TGTGCCAGCAGCCCCTTTCCGGGAAAGGCAGATACGCAGTATTTT.

This clone was seen a single time. The J gene is TRBJ2-2, the V gene TRBV2, with 8 bases fitting TRBD2. There are 16 residues in the CDR3. The V and J ends lost 6 bases and 4 bases, in that order; junction bases with no gene match: 10. Germline V gives CDR1 SNHLY, CDR2 FYNNEI. This chain's CDR3 is CASSRSGGPGTGELFF. CDR3 bases: TGTGCCAGCAGCCGCTCGGGGGGGCCTGGCACCGGGGAGCTGTTTTTT.

This clone was detected only once. V gene TRBV18 combines with J gene TRBJ2-7; D unresolved. Trimming left V 4 bases short and J 5 bases short, with 12 bases between. The CDR3 covers 13 residues. In germline, CDR1 is KGHSH, CDR2 LQKENI. CDR3 residues: CASSLGFRNEQYF. CDR3 bases: TGTGCCAGCTCACTCGGGTTTCGGAACGAGCAGTACTTC. The whole variable domain, filled in from reference TRBV18 and TRBJ2-7, reads NAGVMQNPRHLVRRRGQEARLRCSPMKGHSHVYWYRQLPEEGLKFMVYLQKENIIDESGMPKERFSAEFPKEGPSILRIQQVVRGDSAAYFCASSLGFRNEQYFGPGTRLTVT.

This clone was observed once. V is TRBV27 and J is TRBJ2-7, with 9 positions matching TRBD1. The CDR3 covers 15 residues. Germline trimming cut 6 bases from V and 2 bases from J; bases unmatched to any gene: 8. CDR1 is MNHEY, CDR2 SMNVEV, per germline (reference sequence). The CDR3: CASRGRDRVPYEQYF. In DNA, the CDR3 is TGTGCCAGCAGGGGACGGGACAGGGTTCCCTACGAGCAGTACTTC.

This clone was seen only once. This CDR3 is also generated by other DNA sequences in the sample. The gene calls are TRBV5-4 and TRBJ2-7, with D hard to call. Trimming stripped 5 bases from V and 0 bases from J, with 6 bases between. Germline assignment: CDR1 SGHNT and CDR2 YYREEE (reference sequence). The CDR3 length is 12 residues. The CDR3 DNA follows: TGTGCCAGCAGTTCCAGCTCCTACGAGCAGTACTTC. Its translation is CASSSSSYEQYF.

V gene TRBV3-1 (or the pseudogene TRBV3-2) combines with J gene TRBJ1-1; 8 bases are a match to TRBD1. Germline values: CDR1 LGHDT, CDR2 YNNKEL (reference sequence). J gave up 6 bases and V 3 bases, and 9 bases lay outside the gene matches. This CDR3 has 15 amino acids. The CDR3 region is CASSHPGQVFSEAFF. The CDR3 region has the DNA TGTGCCAGCAGCCATCCGGGACAGGTATTTTCTGAAGCTTTCTTT.

The chain has TRBV7-2 and TRBJ2-7, with 7 nucleotides matching TRBD1. J lost 2 bases, V lost 4 bases, and 8 bases had no gene match. Looked up from germline, CDR1 is SGHTA and CDR2 is FQGNSA. The CDR3 contains 15 residues. This CDR3 is CASSSDRTGPYEQYF. CDR3 sequence (DNA): TGTGCCAGCAGCTCCGATAGGACAGGACCCTACGAGCAGTACTTC.

The chain is built from TRBV10-3 and TRBJ1-1, with 8 bases aligning to TRBD1. CDR3 length: 15 residues. Unmatched junction bases numbered 8, after V lost 6 bases and J lost 2 bases. Germline V CDR1 and CDR2: ENHRY, SYGVKD. CDR3 bases: TGTGCCATCAGACCAACAGGGGGGGGAAACACTGAAGCTTTCTTT. It is translated as CAIRPTGGGNTEAFF.

CDR3 sequence reads: CASSLPPTVGFSGNTIYF. CDR3 in DNA: TGTGCCAGCAGCTTACCCCCCACAGTGGGTTTTTCTGGAAACACCATATATTTT. This rearrangement joins TRBV7-3 to TRBJ1-3; no reliable D call. The CDR3 sequence is 18 residues long. Trimming took 2 bases from V and 1 from J, leaving 18 bases between them. Germline assignment: CDR1 SGHTA and CDR2 FQGTGA. Combining the CDR3 with reference TRBV7-3 and TRBJ1-3 gives the whole variable domain GAGVSQTPSNKVTEKGKYVELRCDPISGHTALYWYRQSLGQGPEFLIYFQGTGAADDSGLPNDRFFAVRPEGSVSTLKIQRTERGDSAVYLCASSLPPTVGFSGNTIYFGEGSWLTVV.

This CDR3 reads CASSSAGTGNSPLHF. The DNA for the CDR3 is TGTGCCAGCAGCTCTGCCGGGACAGGGAATTCACCCCTCCACTTT. The chain links TRBV7-9 to TRBJ1-6; TRBD1 aligns across 9 bases. Germline lookup yields CDR1 SEHNR and CDR2 FQNEAQ (reference sequence). The CDR3 runs to 15 residues. The junction had 5 bases not matched to a gene; V was cut back by 4 bases and J by 7 bases.

This clone is categorized as hyperexpanded. This chain joins TRBV14 and TRBJ1-3, with a possible D match to TRBD1 (5 bases). V gave up 3 bases and J gave up 5 bases, with 5 bases separating them. This CDR3 has 12 amino acids. Germline V gene data show CDR1 as SGHDN and CDR2 as FVKESK. CDR3 residues: CASSQDRNTIYF. CDR3 nucleotides: TGTGCCAGCAGCCAGGACAGAAACACCATATATTTT.

This chain links TRBV6-2 or TRBV6-3 with TRBJ2-7, with D possibly TRBD2 on 6 matching bases. The germline V gene has CDR1 MNHEY and CDR2 SVGEGT. Trimming took 5 bases from V and 6 from J, leaving 29 bases between them. The CDR3 loop spans 18 amino acids. The chain's CDR3 is CASSAPGEKGVWDSEQYF. Here the CDR3 DNA reads TGTGCCAGCAGTGCCCCGGGAGAAAAGGGCGTTTGGGATTCCGAGCAGTACTTC.

V is TRBV30 and J is TRBJ2-6; D is ambiguous. V lost 0 bases and J lost 0, with 12 bases in between. In germline, CDR1 is GTSNPN, CDR2 SVGIG (reference sequence). The CDR3 loop spans 17 amino acids. The CDR3 loop is CAWSVQPGLSGANVLTF. CDR3 nucleotide sequence: TGTGCCTGGAGTGTACAGCCAGGCCTCTCTGGGGCCAACGTCCTGACTTTC.

The gene calls are TRBV13 and TRBJ2-4; possibly TRBD1 for D (6 bases). The germline V and J ends were trimmed by 5 bases and 6 bases, with 17 bases remaining between them. The germline gives CDR1 PRHDT, CDR2 FYEKMQ (reference sequence). The CDR3 totals 15 residues. CDR3 nucleotides: TGTGCCAGCAGCCAAACAGGGTGGGAAGTAAACATTCAGTACTTC. This gives the protein CASSQTGWEVNIQYF.

The chain recombines TRBV4-1 with TRBJ1-1; TRBD1 might be the D (5 bases). Looked up from germline, CDR1 is MGHRA and CDR2 is YSYEKL. CDR3 length equals 13 residues. Trimming took 1 base from V and 8 from J, leaving 11 bases between them. DNA for the CDR3: TGCGCCAGCAGCCAAGGGGGCGCCGGGGAAGCTTTCTTT. Translation gives CASSQGGAGEAFF.

The chain couples TRBV5-1 to TRBJ2-4; D perhaps matches TRBD1 (5 bases). With 2 bases removed from V and 6 bases from J, the gap between germline ends came to 15 bases. The CDR3 is made up of 15 amino acids. Germline V gives CDR1 SGHRS, CDR2 YFSETQ. The CDR3: CASSFGQGWGNIQYF. The CDR3, as DNA: TGCGCCAGCAGCTTCGGGCAGGGTTGGGGAAACATTCAGTACTTC.

V and J are TRBV7-6 and TRBJ2-5; TRBD2 matches 14 bases. The CDR3 consists of 17 residues. The junction had 7 bases not matched to a gene; V was cut back by 2 bases and J by 5 bases. The germline V gene has CDR1 SGHVS and CDR2 FNYEAQ. The CDR3 loop reads CASSLRLAGGTWETQYF. The CDR3 DNA is TGTGCCAGCAGCTTAAGACTAGCGGGGGGGACGTGGGAGACCCAGTACTTC. The complete variable domain, with remaining parts taken from reference TRBV7-6 and TRBJ2-5, reads GAGVSQSPRYKVTKRGQDVALRCDPISGHVSLYWYRQALGQGPEFLTYFNYEAQQDKSGLPNDRFSAERPEGSISTLTIQRTEQRDSAMYRCASSLRLAGGTWETQYFGPGTRLLVL.

The chain couples TRBV30 to TRBJ2-7; 8 bases are shared with TRBD2. In germline, CDR1 is GTSNPN, CDR2 SVGIG (reference sequence). The CDR3 is made up of 14 amino acids. CDR3 in amino acids: CVAGLAGPLYEQYF. The CDR3 bases are TGTGTAGCGGGGTTAGCGGGGCCCCTCTACGAGCAGTACTTC.

V is TRBV5-1 and J is TRBJ2-7, with D maybe TRBD2 (5 bases). Looked up from germline, CDR1 is SGHRS and CDR2 is YFSETQ. Trimming pared 4 bases from V and 4 bases from J, leaving 15 bases between. This CDR3 is built from 14 residues. The CDR3 spells CASSPGILGYEQYF. As DNA, the CDR3 is TGCGCCAGCAGCCCGGGAATTTTAGGATACGAGCAGTACTTC.